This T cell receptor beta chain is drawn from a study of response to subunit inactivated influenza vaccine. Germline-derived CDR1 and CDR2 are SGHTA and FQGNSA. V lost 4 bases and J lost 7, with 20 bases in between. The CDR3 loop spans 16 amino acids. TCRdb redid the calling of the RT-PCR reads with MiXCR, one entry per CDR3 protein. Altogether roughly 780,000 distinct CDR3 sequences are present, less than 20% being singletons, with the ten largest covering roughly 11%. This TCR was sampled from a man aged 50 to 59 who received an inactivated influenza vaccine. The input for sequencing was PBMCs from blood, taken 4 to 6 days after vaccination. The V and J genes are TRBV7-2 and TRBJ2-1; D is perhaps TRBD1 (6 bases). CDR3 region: CASSYGPYRDQNEQFF. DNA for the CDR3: TGTGCCAGCAGCTACGGTCCATACAGGGATCAAAATGAGCAGTTCTTC.